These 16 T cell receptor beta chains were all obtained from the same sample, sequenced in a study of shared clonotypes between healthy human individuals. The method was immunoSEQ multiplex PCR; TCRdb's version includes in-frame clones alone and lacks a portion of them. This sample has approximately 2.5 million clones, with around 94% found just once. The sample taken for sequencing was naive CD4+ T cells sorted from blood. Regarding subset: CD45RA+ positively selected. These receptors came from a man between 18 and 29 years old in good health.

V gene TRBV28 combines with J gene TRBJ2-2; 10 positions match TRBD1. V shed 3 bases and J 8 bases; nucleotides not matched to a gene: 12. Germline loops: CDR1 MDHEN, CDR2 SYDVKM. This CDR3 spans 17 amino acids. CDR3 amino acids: CASSLRFVTGGSGELFF. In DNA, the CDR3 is TGTGCCAGCAGTTTGAGATTCGTGACAGGGGGCTCGGGGGAGCTGTTTTTT.

DNA for the CDR3: TGTGCCTGGAGTTCGTCAGTGGCGGGATACGAGCAGTACTTC. Amino acid sequence: CAWSSSVAGYEQYF. The chain carries TRBV30 and TRBJ2-7; maybe TRBD2 (6 bases). The ends were cut back, 2 bases at V and 4 bases at J, with 15 bases in the middle. Germline CDR1 and CDR2: GTSNPN and SVGIG (reference sequence). CDR3 size: 14 residues.

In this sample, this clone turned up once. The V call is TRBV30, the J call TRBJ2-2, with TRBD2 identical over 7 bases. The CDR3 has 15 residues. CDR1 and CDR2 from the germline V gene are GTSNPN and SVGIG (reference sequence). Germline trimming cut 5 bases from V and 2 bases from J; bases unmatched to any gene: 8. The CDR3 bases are TGTGCCTGGGCCAGAGCGGGGATCAACACCGGGGAGCTGTTTTTT. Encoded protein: CAWARAGINTGELFF. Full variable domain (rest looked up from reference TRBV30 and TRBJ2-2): SQTIHQWPATLVQPVGSPLSLECTVEGTSNPNLYWYRQAAGRGLQLLFYSVGIGQISSEVPQNLSASRPQDRQFILSSKKLLLSDSGFYLCAWARAGINTGELFFGEGSRLTVL.

CDR3 nucleotide sequence: TGTGCCATCTCACGGGACAGGGACAATGAGCAGTTCTTC. Protein: CAISRDRDNEQFF. The rearrangement uses TRBV10-3 and TRBJ2-1, with TRBD1 matching over 9 bases. V lost 8 bases, J lost 5 bases, and 4 bases stayed unmatched. This CDR3 has 13 residues. Germline V gene data show CDR1 as ENHRY and CDR2 as SYGVKD.

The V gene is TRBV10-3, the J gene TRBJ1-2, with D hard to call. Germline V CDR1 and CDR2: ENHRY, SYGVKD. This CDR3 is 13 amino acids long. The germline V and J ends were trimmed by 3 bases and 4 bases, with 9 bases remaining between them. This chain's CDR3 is CAISDGLGYGYTF. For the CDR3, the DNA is TGTGCCATCAGTGATGGGTTGGGCTATGGCTACACCTTC.

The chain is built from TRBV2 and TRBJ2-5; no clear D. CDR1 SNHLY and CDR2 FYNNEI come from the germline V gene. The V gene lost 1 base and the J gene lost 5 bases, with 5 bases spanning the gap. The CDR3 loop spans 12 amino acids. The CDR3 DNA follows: TGTGCCAGCAGTGAAGATCGGGAGACCCAGTACTTC. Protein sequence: CASSEDRETQYF.

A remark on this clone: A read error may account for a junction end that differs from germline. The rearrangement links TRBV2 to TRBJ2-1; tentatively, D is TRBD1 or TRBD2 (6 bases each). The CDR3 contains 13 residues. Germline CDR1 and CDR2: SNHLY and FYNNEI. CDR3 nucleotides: TGTGCCAGCAGCTCAAATCCGGGAAAGGGGGGCGTCTTC. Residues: CASSSNPGKGGVF.

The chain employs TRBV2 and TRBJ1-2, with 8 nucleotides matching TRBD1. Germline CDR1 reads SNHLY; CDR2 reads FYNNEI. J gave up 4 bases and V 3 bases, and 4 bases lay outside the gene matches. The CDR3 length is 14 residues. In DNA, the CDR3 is TGTGCCAGCAGTGAGGGGACAGGTATCTATGGCTACACCTTC. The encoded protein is CASSEGTGIYGYTF.

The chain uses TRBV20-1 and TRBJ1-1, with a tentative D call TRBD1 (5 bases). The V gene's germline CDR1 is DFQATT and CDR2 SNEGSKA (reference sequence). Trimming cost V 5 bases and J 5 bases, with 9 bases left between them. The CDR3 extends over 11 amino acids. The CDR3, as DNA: TGCAGTGCTTCCAGGGAAACTGAAGCTTTCTTT. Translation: CSASRETEAFF.

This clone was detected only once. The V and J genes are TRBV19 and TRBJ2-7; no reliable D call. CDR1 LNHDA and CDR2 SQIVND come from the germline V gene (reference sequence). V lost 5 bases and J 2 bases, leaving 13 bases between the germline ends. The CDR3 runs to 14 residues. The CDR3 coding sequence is TGTGCCAGTAGTCTGACATCGGGCCCCTACGAGCAGTACTTC. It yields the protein CASSLTSGPYEQYF.

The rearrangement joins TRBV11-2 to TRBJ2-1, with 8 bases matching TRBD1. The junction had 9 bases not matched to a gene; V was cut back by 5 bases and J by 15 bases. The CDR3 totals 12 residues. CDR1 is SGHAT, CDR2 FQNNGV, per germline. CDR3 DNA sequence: TGTGCCAGCAGCAAGGGACAGGTGATACCGTTCTTC. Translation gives CASSKGQVIPFF.

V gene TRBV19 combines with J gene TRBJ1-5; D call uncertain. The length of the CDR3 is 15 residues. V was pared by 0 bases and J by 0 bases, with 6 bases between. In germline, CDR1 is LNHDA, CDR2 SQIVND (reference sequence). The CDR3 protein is CASSIDGRSNQPQHF. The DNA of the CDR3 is TGTGCCAGTAGTATAGATGGGCGTAGCAATCAGCCCCAGCATTTT. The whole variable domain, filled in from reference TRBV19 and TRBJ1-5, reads DGGITQSPKYLFRKEGQNVTLSCEQNLNHDAMYWYRQDPGQGLRLIYYSQIVNDFQKGDIAEGYSVSREKKESFPLTVTSAQKNPTAFYLCASSIDGRSNQPQHFGDGTRLSIL.

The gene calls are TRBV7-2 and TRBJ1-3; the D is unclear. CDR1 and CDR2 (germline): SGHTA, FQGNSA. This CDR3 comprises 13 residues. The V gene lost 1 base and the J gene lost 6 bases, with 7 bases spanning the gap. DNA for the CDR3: TGTGCCAGCAGCTTAGAACAGTTAAACACCATATATTTT. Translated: CASSLEQLNTIYF.

The CDR3 spells CASSDLTSDRYF. CDR3 nucleotide sequence: TGTGCCAGCAGTGATTTGACTAGCGATAGGTATTTT. This chain uses TRBV2 with TRBJ2-3; 8 nucleotides line up with TRBD2. The CDR3 extends over 12 amino acids. Germline V lookup: CDR1 SNHLY, CDR2 FYNNEI. V was pared by 3 bases and J by 14 bases, with 7 bases of the junction left unmatched.

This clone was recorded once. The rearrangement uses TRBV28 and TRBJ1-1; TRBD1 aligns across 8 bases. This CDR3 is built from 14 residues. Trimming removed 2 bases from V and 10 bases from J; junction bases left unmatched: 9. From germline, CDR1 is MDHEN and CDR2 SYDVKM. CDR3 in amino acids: CASSLPDRASIAFF. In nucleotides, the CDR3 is TGTGCCAGCAGTTTACCGGACAGGGCTAGTATAGCTTTCTTT.

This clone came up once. CDR3 DNA: TGTGCCAGCAGCACTCCCACGGGACGACTGGGGAAAGTTAACAATGAGCAGTTCTTC. Its translation: CASSTPTGRLGKVNNEQFF. The chain employs TRBV7-6 and TRBJ2-1; D is possibly TRBD1 or TRBD2 (5 bases each). This CDR3 spans 19 amino acids. The ends were cut back, 5 bases at V and 5 bases at J, with 28 bases in the middle. CDR1 and CDR2 from the germline V gene are SGHVS and FNYEAQ.